At least ten counts were recorded for the clone carrying this T cell receptor (beta chain). Its specificity is unknown. The V gene's germline CDR1 is SGHNT and CDR2 YYREEE (reference sequence). CDR3 size: 15 residues. V lost 0 bases, J lost 0 bases, and 9 bases lay in between. The sample originates from a study of early T cells in non-severe SARS-CoV-2 infection. The wider study: Chains were unpaired, as sequencing was done on bulk RNA from unsorted whole blood.

Individual cDNA molecules were tagged with unique molecular identifiers. TCRdb re-analysed the 5' RACE reads in MiXCR, keeping a single row per CDR3 protein. Among tens of thousands of distinct CDR3 sequences listed, about 3.8% were seen once. General study results and limits: A preference for anti-spike CD8 responses marked VDJdb matching, which missed private and CD4 specificities.

Sequencing was performed on whole blood. The TCR originated in an adult who was a healthcare worker with PCR-confirmed SARS-CoV-2 infection or an uninfected control (not recorded which). This chain connects TRBV5-4 to TRBJ1-1, with D unresolved. In nucleotides, the CDR3 is TGTGCCAGCAGCTTGGATAGGGCGATGAACACTGAAGCTTTCTTT. Its translation: CASSLDRAMNTEAFF.